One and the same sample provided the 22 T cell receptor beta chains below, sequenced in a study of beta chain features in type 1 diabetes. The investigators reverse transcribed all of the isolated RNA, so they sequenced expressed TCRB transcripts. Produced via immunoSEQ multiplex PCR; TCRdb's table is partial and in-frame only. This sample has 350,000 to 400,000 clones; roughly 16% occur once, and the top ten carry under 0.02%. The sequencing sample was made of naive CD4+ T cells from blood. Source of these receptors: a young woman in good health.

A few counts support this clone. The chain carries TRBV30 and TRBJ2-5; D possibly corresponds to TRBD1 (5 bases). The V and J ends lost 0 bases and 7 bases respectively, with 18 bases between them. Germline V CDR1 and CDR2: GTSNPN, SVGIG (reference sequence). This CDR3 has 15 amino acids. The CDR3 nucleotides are TGTGCCTGGAGTGTAGCGACTCGGCAGGGTGGGACCCAGTACTTC. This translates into CAWSVATRQGGTQYF.

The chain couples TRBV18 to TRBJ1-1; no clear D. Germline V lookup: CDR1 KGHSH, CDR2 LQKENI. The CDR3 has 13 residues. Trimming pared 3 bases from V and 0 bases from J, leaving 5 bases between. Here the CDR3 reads CASSPEMNTEAFF. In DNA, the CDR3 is TGTGCCAGCTCACCGGAGATGAACACTGAAGCTTTCTTT.

CDR3 nucleotides: TGTGCCAGCAGCTTTACCCCCACTAGCGGGAGCCATGAGCAGTTCTTC. The encoded protein is CASSFTPTSGSHEQFF. The chain joins TRBV7-2 to TRBJ2-1; 11 bases line up with TRBD2. In germline, CDR1 is SGHTA, CDR2 FQGNSA. V lost 3 bases, J lost 8 bases, and 9 bases stayed unmatched. There are 16 residues in the CDR3.

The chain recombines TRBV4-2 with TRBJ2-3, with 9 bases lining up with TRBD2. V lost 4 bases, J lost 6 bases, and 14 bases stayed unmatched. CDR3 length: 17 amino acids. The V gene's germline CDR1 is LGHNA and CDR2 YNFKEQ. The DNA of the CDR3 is TGTGCCAGCAGCCCGTCGTATAGCGGGAGAGGACAGGATACGCAGTATTTT. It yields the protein CASSPSYSGRGQDTQYF.

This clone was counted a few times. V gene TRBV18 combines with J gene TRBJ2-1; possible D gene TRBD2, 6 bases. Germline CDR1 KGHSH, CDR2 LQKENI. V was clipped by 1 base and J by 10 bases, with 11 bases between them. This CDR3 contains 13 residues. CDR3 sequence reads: CASSPQPGGEQFF. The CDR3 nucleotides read TGTGCCAGCTCACCACAGCCTGGGGGGGAGCAGTTCTTC.

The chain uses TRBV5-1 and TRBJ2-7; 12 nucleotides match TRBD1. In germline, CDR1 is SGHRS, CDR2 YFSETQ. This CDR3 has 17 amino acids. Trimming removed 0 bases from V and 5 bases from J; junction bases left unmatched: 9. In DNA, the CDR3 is TGCGCCAGCAGCTTGGGTTTTAGAGGGACAGGGGGCAACGAGCAGTACTTC. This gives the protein CASSLGFRGTGGNEQYF.

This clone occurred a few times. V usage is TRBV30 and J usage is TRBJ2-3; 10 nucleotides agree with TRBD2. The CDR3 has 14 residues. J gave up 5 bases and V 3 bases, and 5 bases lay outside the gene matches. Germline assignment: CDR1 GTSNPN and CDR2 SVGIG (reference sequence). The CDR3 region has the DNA TGTGCCTGGAGGGTAGCGGGAGGCGGAGATACGCAGTATTTT. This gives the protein CAWRVAGGGDTQYF.

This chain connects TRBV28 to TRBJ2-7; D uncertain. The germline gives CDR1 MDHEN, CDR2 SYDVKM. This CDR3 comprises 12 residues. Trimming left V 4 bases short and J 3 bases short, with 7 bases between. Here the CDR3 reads CASSSSNYEQYF. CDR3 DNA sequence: TGTGCCAGCAGTTCTAGTAACTACGAGCAGTACTTC.

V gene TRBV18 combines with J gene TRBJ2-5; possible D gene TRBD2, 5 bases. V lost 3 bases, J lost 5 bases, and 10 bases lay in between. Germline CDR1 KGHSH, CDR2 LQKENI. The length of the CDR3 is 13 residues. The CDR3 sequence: CASSPRGKETQYF. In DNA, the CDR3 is TGTGCCAGCTCACCGCGAGGGAAGGAGACCCAGTACTTC.

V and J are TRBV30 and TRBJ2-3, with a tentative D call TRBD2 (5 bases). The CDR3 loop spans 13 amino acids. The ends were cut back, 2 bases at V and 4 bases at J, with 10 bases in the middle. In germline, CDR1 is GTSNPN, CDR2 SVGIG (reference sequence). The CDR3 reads CAWSSGVPDTQYF. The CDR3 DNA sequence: TGTGCCTGGAGTTCCGGGGTACCAGATACGCAGTATTTT.

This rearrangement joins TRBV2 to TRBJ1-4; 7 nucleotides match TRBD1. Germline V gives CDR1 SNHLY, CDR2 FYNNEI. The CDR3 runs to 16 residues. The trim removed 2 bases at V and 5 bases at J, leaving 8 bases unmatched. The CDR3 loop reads CASSESSGQPNEKLFF. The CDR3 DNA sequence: TGTGCCAGCAGTGAATCGTCGGGACAGCCAAATGAAAAACTGTTTTTT.

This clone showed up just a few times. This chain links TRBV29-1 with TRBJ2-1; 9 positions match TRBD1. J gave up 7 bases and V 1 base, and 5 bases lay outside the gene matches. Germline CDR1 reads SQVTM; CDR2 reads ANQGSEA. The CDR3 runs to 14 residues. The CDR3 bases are TGCAGCGTTGAAGGGACAGGGGTAGTGAATGAGCAGTTCTTC. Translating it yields CSVEGTGVVNEQFF.

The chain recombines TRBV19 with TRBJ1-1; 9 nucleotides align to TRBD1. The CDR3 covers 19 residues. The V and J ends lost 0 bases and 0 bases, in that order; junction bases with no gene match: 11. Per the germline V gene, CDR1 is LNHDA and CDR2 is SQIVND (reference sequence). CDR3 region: CASSIDGQGILGMNTEAFF. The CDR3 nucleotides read TGTGCCAGTAGTATAGACGGACAGGGGATACTTGGCATGAACACTGAAGCTTTCTTT. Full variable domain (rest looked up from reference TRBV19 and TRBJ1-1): DGGITQSPKYLFRKEGQNVTLSCEQNLNHDAMYWYRQDPGQGLRLIYYSQIVNDFQKGDIAEGYSVSREKKESFPLTVTSAQKNPTAFYLCASSIDGQGILGMNTEAFFGQGTRLTVV.

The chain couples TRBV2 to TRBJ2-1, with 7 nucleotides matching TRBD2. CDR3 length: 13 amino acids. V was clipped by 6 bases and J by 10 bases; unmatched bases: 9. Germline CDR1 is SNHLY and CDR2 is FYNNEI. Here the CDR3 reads CASSSLGSGEQFF. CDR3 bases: TGTGCCAGCAGCTCCCTGGGTAGCGGGGAGCAGTTCTTC.

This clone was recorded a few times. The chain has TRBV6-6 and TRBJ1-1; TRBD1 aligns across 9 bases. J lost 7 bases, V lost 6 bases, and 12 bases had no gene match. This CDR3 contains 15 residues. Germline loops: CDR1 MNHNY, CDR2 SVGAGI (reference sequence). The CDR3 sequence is CASSPNPGTGSEAFF. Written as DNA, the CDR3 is TGTGCCAGCAGCCCAAACCCCGGGACAGGGAGTGAAGCTTTCTTT.

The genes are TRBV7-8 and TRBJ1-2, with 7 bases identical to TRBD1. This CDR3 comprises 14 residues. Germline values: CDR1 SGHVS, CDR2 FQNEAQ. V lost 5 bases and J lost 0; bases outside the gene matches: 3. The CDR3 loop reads CASSTGTANYGYTF. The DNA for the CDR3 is TGTGCCAGCAGCACCGGGACAGCTAACTATGGCTACACCTTC.

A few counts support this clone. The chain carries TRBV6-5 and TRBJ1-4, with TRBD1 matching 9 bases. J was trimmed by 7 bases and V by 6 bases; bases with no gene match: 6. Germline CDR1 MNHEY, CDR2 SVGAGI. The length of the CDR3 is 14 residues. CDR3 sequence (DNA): TGTGCCAGCAGCCGGGACAGGGTTTTTGAAAAACTGTTTTTT. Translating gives CASSRDRVFEKLFF.

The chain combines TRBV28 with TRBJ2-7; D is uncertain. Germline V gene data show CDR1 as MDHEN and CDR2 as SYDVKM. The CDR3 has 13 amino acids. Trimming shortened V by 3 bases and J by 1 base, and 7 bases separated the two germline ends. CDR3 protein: CASSFPHSYEQYF. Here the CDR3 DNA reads TGTGCCAGCAGTTTTCCCCATTCCTACGAGCAGTACTTC.

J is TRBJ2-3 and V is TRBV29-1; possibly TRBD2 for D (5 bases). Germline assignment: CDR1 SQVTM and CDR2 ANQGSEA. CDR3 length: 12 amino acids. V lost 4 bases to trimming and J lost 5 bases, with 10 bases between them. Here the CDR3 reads CSVGTAGDTQYF. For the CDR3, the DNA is TGCAGCGTTGGGACGGCGGGAGATACGCAGTATTTT.

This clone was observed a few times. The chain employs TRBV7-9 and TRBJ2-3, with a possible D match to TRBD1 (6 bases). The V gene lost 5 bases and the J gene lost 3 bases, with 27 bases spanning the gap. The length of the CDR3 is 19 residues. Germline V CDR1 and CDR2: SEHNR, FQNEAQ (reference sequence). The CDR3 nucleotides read TGTGCCAGCAGCCTAACCAGGGGACAAGACAGAGCGCGAACAGATACGCAGTATTTT. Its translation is CASSLTRGQDRARTDTQYF.

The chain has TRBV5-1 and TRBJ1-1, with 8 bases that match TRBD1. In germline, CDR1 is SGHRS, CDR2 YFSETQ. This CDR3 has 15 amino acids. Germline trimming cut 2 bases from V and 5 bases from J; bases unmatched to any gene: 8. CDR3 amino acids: CASSLRRQGLTEAFF. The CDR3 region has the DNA TGCGCCAGCAGCTTAAGAAGACAGGGGTTGACTGAAGCTTTCTTT.

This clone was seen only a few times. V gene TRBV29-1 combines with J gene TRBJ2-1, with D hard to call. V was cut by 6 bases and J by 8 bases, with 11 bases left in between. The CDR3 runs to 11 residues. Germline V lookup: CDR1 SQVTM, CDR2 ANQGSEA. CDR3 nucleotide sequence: TGCAGCGTGGCCTGGGCTCATGAGCAGTTCTTC. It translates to CSVAWAHEQFF.